The 18 T cell receptor beta chains reported below all come from one sample, sequenced in a study of T cell changes during pregnancy in multiple sclerosis (dated by TCRdb to between 2018 and 2021). The receptor library was made with the immunoSEQ multiplex PCR assay. TCRdb took over this immuneACCESS table, retaining in-frame rearrangements with V and J assigned. Such tables are incomplete; in checked studies, under half of the missing clones stem from an unresolved V gene, and the remainder is unexplained. Present in this sample are fewer than 30,000 clones, more than 70% of which were seen just once. Clones ranked in the top ten supply more than 7.5% of the sample. The source material was CD8+ T cells from peripheral blood mononuclear cells, sampled in the second trimester of pregnancy. The receptors shown here come from a female donor with multiple sclerosis, enrolled in a pregnancy study.

The chain has TRBV9 and TRBJ2-2; D is ambiguous. Trimming took 0 bases from V and 7 from J, leaving 7 bases between them. The CDR3 loop spans 13 amino acids. Germline V CDR1 and CDR2: SGDLS, YYNGEE. The CDR3 reads CASSVVGFGELFF. CDR3 in DNA: TGTGCCAGCAGCGTAGTTGGCTTCGGGGAGCTGTTTTTT.

The chain has TRBV2 and TRBJ2-7, with a weak D call TRBD2 (5 bases). CDR3 length equals 14 residues. V was trimmed by 7 bases and J by 2 bases, leaving 15 bases between them. CDR1 SNHLY and CDR2 FYNNEI come from the germline V gene. The CDR3 loop is CASNPSGEPYEQYF. As DNA, the CDR3 is TGTGCCAGCAACCCTTCCGGGGAGCCCTACGAGCAGTACTTC.

In this sample, this clone turned up once. V gene TRBV19 combines with J gene TRBJ1-1; 9 bases agree with TRBD1. Germline V gives CDR1 LNHDA, CDR2 SQIVND (reference sequence). V lost 6 bases to trimming and J lost 1 base; unmatched junction nucleotides: 6. The CDR3 is made up of 15 amino acids. In DNA form, the CDR3 reads TGTGCCAGTAGACACAGGGGGCTTAGGAACACTGAAGCTTTCTTT. Translating gives CASRHRGLRNTEAFF.

The chain couples TRBV4-2 to TRBJ1-6; TRBD1 aligns across 7 bases. The CDR3 contains 13 residues. V gave up 0 bases and J gave up 14 bases; unmatched junction bases: 4. CDR1 LGHNA and CDR2 YNFKEQ come from the germline V gene. The CDR3 region has the DNA TGTGCCAGCAGCCAAGAAGACAGGGTCACCCTCCACTTT. As protein: CASSQEDRVTLHF.

V usage is TRBV27 and J usage is TRBJ1-2; no reliable D call. Germline lookup yields CDR1 MNHEY and CDR2 SMNVEV (reference sequence). There are 13 residues in the CDR3. V dropped 4 bases and J dropped 2 bases, with 8 bases sitting between them. In nucleotides, the CDR3 is TGTGCCAGCAGTTACGAGAAGAACTATGGCTACACCTTC. Amino acid sequence: CASSYEKNYGYTF.

The chain couples TRBV27 to TRBJ2-7, with 11 bases identical to TRBD1. The J segment lost 4 bases and the V segment lost 5 bases, leaving 4 bases of the junction unmatched. CDR3 length: 14 residues. Germline CDR1 is MNHEY and CDR2 is SMNVEV (reference sequence). This chain's CDR3 is CASSPGTGGYEQYF. The CDR3 region has the DNA TGTGCCAGCAGTCCTGGGACAGGGGGATACGAGCAGTACTTC.

The V gene is TRBV5-5, the J gene TRBJ2-4; D is perhaps TRBD2 (6 bases). Per the germline V gene, CDR1 is SGHKS and CDR2 is YYEKEE (reference sequence). This CDR3 is 14 amino acids long. Trimming took 2 bases from V and 8 from J, leaving 14 bases between them. CDR3 DNA sequence: TGTGCCAGCAGCTTAGGAGGGGCGGAATACATTCAGTACTTC. It translates to CASSLGGAEYIQYF.

This chain links TRBV7-9 with TRBJ2-7; the match to TRBD1 covers 7 bases. Germline V gene sequence: CDR1 SEHNR, CDR2 FQNEAQ (reference sequence). This CDR3 is 16 amino acids long. The J segment lost 2 bases and the V segment lost 5 bases, leaving 12 bases of the junction unmatched. The CDR3 protein is CASSPWVGTVAYEQYF. The CDR3, as DNA: TGTGCCAGCAGCCCGTGGGTCGGGACAGTTGCCTACGAGCAGTACTTC.

V is TRBV5-1 and J is TRBJ1-5; 8 bases map to TRBD1. The CDR3 is made up of 21 amino acids. The germline gives CDR1 SGHRS, CDR2 YFSETQ. Trimming cost V 4 bases and J 0 bases; bases outside gene matches: 21. The CDR3 bases are TGCGCCAGCAGCGAGGGGGGGCAGGGGGCCTTAGGAGTCTATAGCAATCAGCCCCAGCATTTT. Protein product: CASSEGGQGALGVYSNQPQHF.

The chain combines TRBV2 with TRBJ1-4, with 11 positions matching TRBD1. Germline assignment: CDR1 SNHLY and CDR2 FYNNEI. V lost 8 bases, J lost 4 bases, and 6 bases stayed unmatched. The CDR3 spans 15 residues. CDR3 loop: CASFGQGADNEKLFF. The CDR3 nucleotides are TGTGCCAGCTTCGGACAGGGGGCGGATAATGAAAAACTGTTTTTT.

The CDR3 sequence is CASSQTGNTEAFF. In nucleotides, the CDR3 is TGCGCCAGCAGCCAAACAGGGAACACTGAAGCTTTCTTT. The V call is TRBV4-3, the J call TRBJ1-1; tentatively, D is TRBD1 (5 bases). Trimming removed 2 bases from V and 1 base from J, with 5 bases in between. This CDR3 region has 13 residues. CDR1 and CDR2 from the germline V gene are LGHNA and YSLEER.

The chain joins TRBV7-9 to TRBJ2-1; 9 bases agree with TRBD1. Trimming took 0 bases from V and 8 from J; bases not matched to a gene: 14. CDR1 is SEHNR, CDR2 FQNEAQ, per germline (reference sequence). This CDR3 is built from 18 residues. CDR3 in amino acids: CASSLASAGDRAIDEQFF. DNA of the CDR3: TGTGCCAGCAGCTTAGCCTCCGCGGGGGACAGGGCTATCGATGAGCAGTTCTTC.

The gene calls are TRBV7-9 and TRBJ1-2, with D tentatively TRBD1 (6 bases). Trimming cost V 5 bases and J 8 bases, with 21 bases left between them. Germline values: CDR1 SEHNR, CDR2 FQNEAQ (reference sequence). The CDR3 consists of 15 residues. CDR3 amino acids: CASSPARGGTLGYTF. Here the CDR3 DNA reads TGTGCCAGCAGCCCCGCCAGGGGCGGTACTCTCGGCTACACCTTC.

The V call is TRBV15, the J call TRBJ1-2; tentative D call: TRBD1 (5 bases). With 0 bases removed from V and 8 bases from J, the gap between germline ends came to 13 bases. Germline V gene lookup returns CDR1 LNHNV and CDR2 YYDKDF (reference sequence). The CDR3 sequence is 14 residues long. The CDR3 region is CATSRDGRVGGYTF. DNA of the CDR3: TGTGCCACCAGCAGAGATGGCAGGGTCGGCGGCTACACCTTC.

The gene calls are TRBV6-1 and TRBJ1-5; D unresolved. Trimming removed 7 bases at V and 1 base at J, with 11 bases between. The length of the CDR3 is 14 residues. Germline CDR1 MNHNS, CDR2 SASEGT. DNA for the CDR3: TGTGCCAGCACCCCCGTCTACAGCAATCAGCCCCAGCATTTT. Translation: CASTPVYSNQPQHF.

The J gene is TRBJ2-7, the V gene TRBV7-9; D is uncertain. Trimming pared 8 bases from V and 6 bases from J, leaving 8 bases between. The CDR3 has 10 residues. Germline loops: CDR1 SEHNR, CDR2 FQNEAQ (reference sequence). This chain's CDR3 is CASGSSEQYF. The CDR3 DNA is TGTGCCAGCGGCTCGTCCGAGCAGTACTTC.

This chain uses TRBV10-3 with TRBJ2-7, with 10 bases fitting TRBD1. Per the germline V gene, CDR1 is ENHRY and CDR2 is SYGVKD. Trimming took 8 bases from V and 1 from J; bases not matched to a gene: 5. This CDR3 spans 14 amino acids. Written as DNA, the CDR3 is TGTGCCATCCAATGGGACAGGGGTTCCTACGAGCAGTACTTC. Protein sequence: CAIQWDRGSYEQYF.

The chain uses TRBV9 and TRBJ2-7; possibly TRBD2 for D (5 bases). V lost 0 bases and J lost 2, with 9 bases in between. There are 14 residues in the CDR3. Germline lookup yields CDR1 SGDLS and CDR2 YYNGEE. This CDR3 reads CASSVGASPYEQYF. The CDR3 DNA is TGTGCCAGCAGCGTAGGGGCTAGCCCCTACGAGCAGTACTTC.